Listed here are 2 T cell receptor beta chains from one sample, sequenced in a study of T cells after yellow fever vaccination. From the 5' RACE reads, TCRdb called clonotypes with MiXCR, one entry per CDR3 protein. The profile shows 110,000 to 150,000 distinct CDR3 sequences, 6.6% of them singletons. The material sequenced was CD4+ T cells sorted from PBMCs, taken 10 days after the yellow fever booster vaccination. The source is a man younger than 40 who received the YFV17D yellow fever vaccine.

In its sample, this clonotype was seen a few times. DNA for the CDR3: TGTGCCAGCATCCAGGGGGCCCTGAACACTGAAGCTTTCTTT. Its protein product is CASIQGALNTEAFF. The rearrangement uses TRBV5-5 and TRBJ1-1; TRBD1 matches 8 bases. Germline-derived CDR1 and CDR2 are SGHKS and YYEKEE (reference sequence). V lost 6 bases to trimming and J lost 0 bases; unmatched junction nucleotides: 4. The CDR3 is made up of 14 amino acids.

This clonotype showed up many times. This sequence joins TRBV9 and TRBJ2-5; D not resolved. The germline V and J ends were trimmed by 4 bases and 1 base, with 17 bases remaining between them. The CDR3 is 16 amino acids. The germline V gene encodes CDR1 SGDLS and CDR2 YYNGEE. The CDR3 DNA reads as TGTGCCAGCAGCCCCCGTTATGGGAAACTCCAAGAGACCCAGTACTTC. Amino acids: CASSPRYGKLQETQYF. Full variable domain (outside the CDR3, taken from reference TRBV9 and TRBJ2-5): DSGVTQTPKHLITATGQRVTLRCSPRSGDLSVYWYQQSLDQGLQFLIQYYNGEERAKGNILERFSAQQFPDLHSELNLSSLELGDSALYFCASSPRYGKLQETQYFGPGTRLLVL.